Below, 28 T cell receptor beta chains from the same sample are listed, as sequenced in a study of T cells in Graves' hyperthyroidism and ophthalmopathy. RNA transcripts served as the template for amplifying TCR beta CDR3 regions. TCR CDR3 underwent first-round RT-PCR with the HTBI primer set. TCRdb redid the calling of the multiplex PCR reads with MiXCR, one entry per CDR3 protein. The sample has about 500,000 distinct CDR3 sequences; about an eighth are singletons. The material sequenced was blood. These TCRs come from a young woman with Graves' hyperthyroidism.

This clonotype was detected many times. The J gene is TRBJ1-2, the V gene TRBV6-1; D remains unclear. The V gene's germline CDR1 is MNHNS and CDR2 SASEGT. The CDR3 consists of 13 residues. V lost 6 bases to trimming and J lost 0 bases, with 8 bases between them. The CDR3 bases are TGTGCCAGCAGGGAGAGAACTAACTATGGCTACACCTTC. Its translation is CASRERTNYGYTF.

This clonotype was observed a handful of times. V gene TRBV20-1 combines with J gene TRBJ2-1; perhaps D is TRBD1 or TRBD2 (5 bases each). From germline, CDR1 is DFQATT and CDR2 SNEGSKA (reference sequence). The CDR3 is made up of 11 amino acids. Between the trimmed V and J ends, which lost 5 bases and 4 bases, there was a span of 6 bases. This CDR3 is CSAGTYNEQFF. The CDR3 DNA follows: TGCAGTGCTGGGACGTACAATGAGCAGTTCTTC.

This clonotype was counted only a few times. The chain joins TRBV6-5 to TRBJ1-1; 9 nucleotides agree with TRBD1. CDR1 and CDR2 from the germline V gene are MNHEY and SVGAGI. The V segment lost 4 bases and the J segment 11 bases; nucleotides outside the gene matches: 5. This CDR3 comprises 12 residues. As DNA, the CDR3 is TGTGCCAGCAGTTCGGGGACAGGGAACGCTTTCTTT. Amino acids: CASSSGTGNAFF.

This clonotype was recorded a few times. J is TRBJ2-2 and V is TRBV19; unclear D gene. Germline values: CDR1 LNHDA, CDR2 SQIVND (reference sequence). The CDR3 consists of 13 residues. Trimming stripped 3 bases from V and 7 bases from J, with 9 bases between. Written as DNA, the CDR3 is TGTGCCAGTAGTATTGGTGGTCTCGGGGAGCTGTTTTTT. This sequence encodes CASSIGGLGELFF.

This clonotype was detected many times. The V call is TRBV6-1, the J call TRBJ1-2; D is ambiguous. Germline V CDR1 and CDR2: MNHNS, SASEGT. Trimming pared 4 bases from V and 2 bases from J, leaving 8 bases between. CDR3 length equals 13 residues. Written as DNA, the CDR3 is TGTGCCAGCAGTGCCTTGATCAACTATGGCTACACCTTC. Translation gives CASSALINYGYTF.

This clonotype was recorded a few times. V gene TRBV27 combines with J gene TRBJ1-3, with D possibly matching TRBD1 (5 bases). Germline CDR1 MNHEY, CDR2 SMNVEV (reference sequence). V was cut by 5 bases and J by 0 bases, with 14 bases left in between. This CDR3 has 16 residues. In DNA, the CDR3 is TGTGCCAGCAGTCTTACAGGTTGGAGCTCTGGAAACACCATATATTTT. Amino acids: CASSLTGWSSGNTIYF.

This clonotype was observed many times. The chain links TRBV24-1 to TRBJ2-1; 11 bases map to TRBD2. The CDR3 is made up of 16 amino acids. Germline V lookup: CDR1 KGHDR, CDR2 SFDVKD. V lost 2 bases to trimming and J lost 9 bases; unmatched junction nucleotides: 8. The CDR3 protein is CATSDYTSGGLGEQFF. CDR3 DNA: TGTGCCACCAGTGATTATACTAGCGGGGGTTTAGGTGAGCAGTTCTTC.

This clonotype was seen ten or more times. The chain employs TRBV13 and TRBJ1-2; D is unresolved. Germline CDR1 and CDR2: PRHDT and FYEKMQ (reference sequence). This CDR3 comprises 11 residues. Between the trimmed V and J ends, which lost 0 bases and 6 bases, there was a span of 2 bases. CDR3 sequence reads: CASSLGNGYTF. CDR3 DNA sequence: TGTGCCAGCAGCTTAGGGAATGGCTACACCTTC.

This clonotype was seen more than once but under ten times. V usage is TRBV6-2 or TRBV6-3 and J usage is TRBJ2-5; 7 bases align to TRBD2. Germline-derived CDR1 and CDR2 are MNHEY and SVGEGT. The J segment lost 2 bases and the V segment lost 7 bases, leaving 4 bases of the junction unmatched. CDR3 length: 13 amino acids. The CDR3 region has the DNA TGTGCCAGCACCGGGAGGTTACAAGAGACCCAGTACTTC. Amino acids: CASTGRLQETQYF.

This clonotype was found many times. The V call is TRBV15, the J call TRBJ1-5, with D maybe TRBD1 (6 bases). Looked up from germline, CDR1 is LNHNV and CDR2 is YYDKDF (reference sequence). The CDR3 is 15 amino acids. V shed 7 bases and J shed 6 bases, with 19 bases lying between them. The CDR3 loop is CATTALRGAFQPQHF. The CDR3 region has the DNA TGTGCCACCACCGCATTGCGGGGGGCATTTCAGCCCCAGCATTTT.

The V and J genes are TRBV19 and TRBJ2-2, with no clear D. V shed 1 base and J shed 6 bases, with 6 bases lying between them. Germline CDR1 is LNHDA and CDR2 is SQIVND (reference sequence). The CDR3 is 13 amino acids. The CDR3 DNA reads TGTGCCAGTAGTATAGGGAGCGCCGGGGAGCTGTTTTTT. Translation: CASSIGSAGELFF.

This clonotype was picked up one time. The rearrangement links TRBV14 to TRBJ1-1; D is unclear. There are 16 residues in the CDR3. Germline V gives CDR1 SGHDN, CDR2 FVKESK. Trimming stripped 0 bases from V and 5 bases from J, with 16 bases between. Here the CDR3 DNA reads TGTGCCAGCAGCCAAGATATCCGACTCGGGGAAACTGAAGCTTTCTTT. Protein sequence: CASSQDIRLGETEAFF.

The chain employs TRBV30 and TRBJ2-1; TRBD2 aligns across 12 bases. Germline-derived CDR1 and CDR2 are GTSNPN and SVGIG (reference sequence). The CDR3 is 16 amino acids. V trimming: 4 bases; J trimming: 2 bases; junction bases outside the gene matches: 6. In nucleotides, the CDR3 is TGTGCCTGGACTAGCGGGAGGGCCGGGACCTACAATGAGCAGTTCTTC. This sequence encodes CAWTSGRAGTYNEQFF.

Ten or more counts support this clonotype. The chain is built from TRBV30 and TRBJ1-1; D is uncertain. Trimming left V 7 bases short and J 6 bases short, with 9 bases between. CDR1 is GTSNPN, CDR2 SVGIG, per germline (reference sequence). The CDR3 runs 10 residues. The CDR3 region is CAFGLPEAFF. The CDR3 region has the DNA TGTGCCTTTGGACTACCTGAAGCTTTCTTT.

This clonotype turned up a few times. The rearrangement joins TRBV10-2 to TRBJ2-3, with a weak D call TRBD2 (6 bases). CDR1 WSHSY and CDR2 SAAADI come from the germline V gene. Trimming shortened V by 7 bases and J by 1 base, and 9 bases separated the two germline ends. CDR3 length: 13 residues. CDR3 sequence reads: CASKASGTDTQYF. The CDR3 nucleotides read TGCGCCAGCAAGGCTAGCGGCACAGATACGCAGTATTTT.

The rearrangement joins TRBV6-1 to TRBJ1-2, with a weak D call TRBD1 (6 bases). The CDR3 consists of 14 residues. The germline V gene encodes CDR1 MNHNS and CDR2 SASEGT. The V end was cut by 7 bases, the J end by 4 bases, with 16 bases between. CDR3 DNA: TGTGCCAGCACCCGACAGGCCCCCGGCTATGGCTACACCTTC. Encoded protein: CASTRQAPGYGYTF.

This clonotype was observed many times. The chain is built from TRBV12-3 or TRBV12-4 and TRBJ2-2, with TRBD2 matching 14 bases. The CDR3 consists of 18 residues. J lost 4 bases, V lost 1 base, and 5 bases had no gene match. CDR3 DNA: TGTGCCAGCAGTTTAGGGGGACTAGCGGGAGTGGGCACCGGGGAGCTGTTTTTT. It is translated as CASSLGGLAGVGTGELFF.

This clonotype was observed at least ten times. The gene calls are TRBV20-1 and TRBJ2-7, with 13 nucleotides matching TRBD2. The ends lost 1 base at V and 9 bases at J; junction bases unmatched: 9. The CDR3 runs 15 residues. From germline, CDR1 is DFQATT and CDR2 SNEGSKA (reference sequence). The CDR3 nucleotides read TGCAGTGCTAGAGTTACTGGACTAGCGGGAGAAGGGCAGTACTTC. It codes for CSARVTGLAGEGQYF.

This clonotype was seen a handful of times. The chain carries TRBV24-1 and TRBJ2-1; 12 bases line up with TRBD2. Germline loops: CDR1 KGHDR, CDR2 SFDVKD. This CDR3 has 16 residues. J was trimmed by 8 bases and V by 3 bases; bases with no gene match: 7. The CDR3 region is CATSDPSGRAIDEQFF. The CDR3 region has the DNA TGTGCCACCAGTGATCCTAGCGGGAGGGCCATCGATGAGCAGTTCTTC.

Here the CDR3 DNA reads TGTGCCAGCCCCCCAGCAGCGGACTCCTCTAGCACAGATACGCAGTATTTT. Translated, it gives CASPPAADSSSTDTQYF. V and J are TRBV6-1 and TRBJ2-3, with D possibly matching TRBD2 (5 bases). CDR1 is MNHNS and CDR2 is SASEGT in the germline V gene. With 8 bases removed from V and 0 bases from J, the gap between germline ends came to 21 bases. The CDR3 length is 17 residues.

This clonotype has at least ten counts. V gene TRBV20-1 combines with J gene TRBJ1-4; a possible D gene is TRBD1 (5 bases). Trimming removed 0 bases from V and 8 bases from J, with 16 bases in between. In germline, CDR1 is DFQATT, CDR2 SNEGSKA (reference sequence). CDR3 size: 15 residues. The chain's CDR3 is CSARDRRGVEEKLFF. The CDR3 nucleotides read TGCAGTGCTAGAGATAGGCGAGGGGTAGAGGAAAAACTGTTTTTT.

The CDR3 DNA reads TGTGCCTGGCATCGGGACGTCTCCTACAATGAGCAGTTCTTC. It codes for CAWHRDVSYNEQFF. The chain recombines TRBV30 with TRBJ2-1, with D perhaps assigned TRBD1 or TRBD2 (5 bases each). Per germline, CDR1 GTSNPN and CDR2 SVGIG (reference sequence). The V gene lost 5 bases and the J gene lost 0 bases, with 11 bases spanning the gap. This CDR3 contains 14 residues.

CDR3 nucleotides: TGTGCCAGCAGCTTATATCGGAGGAACATTCAGTACTTC. Its protein is CASSLYRRNIQYF. The rearrangement links TRBV13 to TRBJ2-4; the D gene is possibly TRBD2 (5 bases). Trimming left V 2 bases short and J 7 bases short, with 9 bases between. The CDR3 is made up of 13 amino acids. Germline V gene lookup returns CDR1 PRHDT and CDR2 FYEKMQ (reference sequence).

This clonotype was counted only a few times. One end of the junction does not line up with germline, which may come from a read error. The chain links TRBV2 to TRBJ1-6, with D perhaps TRBD1 (5 bases). Germline V lookup: CDR1 SNHLY, CDR2 FYNNEI. The CDR3 is 15 residues long. The CDR3 DNA reads as TGTGCCAGCAGTGAAGCGGGACTTCATAATTCACCCCTCCGCTTT. Protein product: CASSEAGLHNSPLRF.

CDR3 DNA: TGTGCCAGCAGGGTGGAGGGCTCCTACGAGCAGTACGTC. This translates into CASRVEGSYEQYV. The rearrangement uses TRBV2 and TRBJ2-7; maybe TRBD2 (6 bases). The CDR3 sequence is 13 residues long. Germline values: CDR1 SNHLY, CDR2 FYNNEI. V lost 6 bases and J lost 0, with 9 bases in between.

Concerning this clonotype itself: A read error is possible here, since a much larger clone lies one base away. V and J are TRBV24-1 and TRBJ2-7, with D possibly TRBD2 on 6 matching bases. The CDR3 spans 13 residues. Germline lookup yields CDR1 KGHDR and CDR2 SFDVKD. Between the trimmed V and J ends, which lost 8 bases and 4 bases, there was a span of 14 bases. In DNA, the CDR3 is TGTGCCACCAACGCCGGGACTTCTTACGAGCAGTACTTC. It specifies CATNAGTSYEQYF.

This clonotype was counted ten times or more. The chain carries TRBV5-1 and TRBJ1-1; maybe TRBD1 (6 bases). Looked up from germline, CDR1 is SGHRS and CDR2 is YFSETQ. The CDR3 loop spans 13 amino acids. Between the trimmed V and J ends, which lost 3 bases and 9 bases, there was a span of 15 bases. Here the CDR3 reads CASSSSGTRKAFF. DNA for the CDR3: TGCGCCAGCAGCTCGTCCGGGACAAGAAAAGCTTTCTTT.

The genes are TRBV9 and TRBJ1-3; the D is unclear. V lost 0 bases to trimming and J lost 4 bases, with 5 bases between them. CDR1 and CDR2 from the germline V gene are SGDLS and YYNGEE. The CDR3 loop spans 13 amino acids. The CDR3: CASSVERGNTIYF. CDR3 nucleotides: TGTGCCAGCAGCGTAGAGAGAGGAAACACCATATATTTT.